This T cell receptor beta chain derives from a study of blood T cell repertoires in COVID-19 (dated by TCRdb to 2018 to 2021). With regard to the full study: Collaborator samples came from the United States, Italy and Spain and covered acute and convalescent phases of COVID-19. The prospective study material was composed of cDNA or gDNA derived from T cells, B-cell-depleted T cells, or PBMCs. Subjects who had been exposed to COVID-19, were actively infected with it, or had recovered from it provided the deeply sampled blood TCRbeta repertoires that made up the dataset. A freely available public database, intended as a resource for researchers studying the immune response to SARS-CoV-2, is where the repertoires were released. Samples came from the ongoing ImmuneRACE study (first 160 participants) plus 1,254 subjects from 6 global collaborators. The sample metadata nearly always contained a de-identified subject ID, COVID-19 status, age in years and sex. Where available, HLA class I and class II types were taken from metadata supplied by the sample provider and were not determined by assay-based typing. Summary of the overall study and its limitations: Clinical and demographic metadata were provided uncurated, with the amount varying by source and participant.

The collaborating institutions used their own protocols to collect whole blood in K2EDTA tubes. Collaborator samples were shipped for TCRbeta analysis as frozen whole blood, isolated PBMCs, or DNA extracted from either sample type. TCRbeta CDR3 regions were amplified from genomic DNA using the immunoSEQ Assay, a bias-controlled multiplex PCR. The study's own analysis went as follows. The number of nucleated cells in each sample was estimated from the amplification of reference gene primers within the assay. To quantify the absolute abundance of each unique TCRbeta CDR3 rearrangement, sequence reads were collapsed and filtered. For each sample, productive Simpson clonality was calculated as the square root of Simpson's diversity index over productive rearrangements. As stored in TCRdb, this immuneACCESS dataset retains in-frame rearrangements with V and J assigned. A fraction of the clones does not appear; measured against another copy, unresolved V genes explain less than half of the discrepancy, and the remainder lacks a known reason. V and J calls and clone size follow that table, whereas D and trimming were derived from the DNA. The sample data list about 180,000 clones, and roughly nine tenths of these were observed just once. Together, the top ten hold less than 25% of the sample.

Counted from cysteine to phenylalanine, this CDR3 has 14 amino acids. The CDR3 DNA has 42 bases and is translated from base 1. The V end loses 3 bases and the J end loses 2 bases, and a stretch of 10 bases separates them. CDR1 MGHDK and CDR2 SYGVNS are derived from the germline V gene. Points on this clone: The antigen it binds to is not known. Base qualities are missing; no much larger clone stands one base away.

This clonotype was sampled from a man between 65 and 79 years old with active or convalescent COVID-19. The sequenced material came from peripheral blood. The chain is assembled from TRBV25-1 and TRBJ1-1; TRBD1 might be the D gene, on 6 matching bases. The nucleotides read TGTGCCAGCAGTGAGGGACACTTAAACACTGAAGCTTTCTTT. Its translation reads: CASSEGHLNTEAFF.